This T cell receptor (beta chain) was identified during a study of blood T cell repertoires in COVID-19. This clone has more than one count but fewer than ten. The germline V and J ends were trimmed by 4 bases and 0 bases, with 13 bases remaining between them. The germline CDR1 and CDR2 sequences are SGHRS and YFSETQ. The CDR3 contains 15 residues. Original processing notes: Estimated nucleated cell counts came from reference gene primer amplification. TCRdb keeps only in-frame clones here, not all; method: immunoSEQ multiplex PCR. V, J and clone size are those of that table, while D and trimming were read from the DNA. The repertoire includes 290,000 or so clones, around 87% of them detected once, and over 1% sits in the top ten.

Sequencing was carried out using peripheral blood. The chain couples TRBV5-1 to TRBJ1-1, with D perhaps matching TRBD1 (6 bases). The clonotype comes from a man between 65 and 80 years old with acute or convalescent COVID-19. The CDR3 DNA sequence: TGCGCCAGCAGCCTTATCAGGGGCTTGAACACTGAAGCTTTCTTT. Protein product: CASSLIRGLNTEAFF. Supplemented by reference TRBV5-1 and TRBJ1-1, the full variable domain reads KAGVTQTPRYLIKTRGQQVTLSCSPISGHRSVSWYQQTPGQGLQFLFEYFSETQRNKGNFPGRFSGRQFSNSRSEMNVSTLELGDSALYLCASSLIRGLNTEAFFGQGTRLTVV.